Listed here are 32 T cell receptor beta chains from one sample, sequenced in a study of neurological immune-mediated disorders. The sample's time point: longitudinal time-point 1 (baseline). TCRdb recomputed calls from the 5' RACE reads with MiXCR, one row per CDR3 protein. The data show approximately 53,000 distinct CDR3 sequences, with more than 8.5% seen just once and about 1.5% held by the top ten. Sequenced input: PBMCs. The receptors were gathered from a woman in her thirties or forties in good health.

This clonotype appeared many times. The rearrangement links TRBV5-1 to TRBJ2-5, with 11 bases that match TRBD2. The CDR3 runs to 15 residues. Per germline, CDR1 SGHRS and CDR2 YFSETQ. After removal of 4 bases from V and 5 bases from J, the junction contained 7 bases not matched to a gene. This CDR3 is CASSLTSGSVETQYF. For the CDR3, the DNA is TGCGCCAGCAGCCTAACTAGCGGGAGCGTCGAGACCCAGTACTTC.

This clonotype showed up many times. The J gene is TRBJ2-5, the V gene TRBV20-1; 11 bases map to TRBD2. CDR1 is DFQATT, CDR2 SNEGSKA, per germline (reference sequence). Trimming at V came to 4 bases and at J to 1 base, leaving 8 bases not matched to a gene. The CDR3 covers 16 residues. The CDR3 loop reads CSANIAGGPFQETQYF. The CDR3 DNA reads TGCAGTGCTAACATAGCGGGAGGGCCGTTCCAAGAGACCCAGTACTTC.

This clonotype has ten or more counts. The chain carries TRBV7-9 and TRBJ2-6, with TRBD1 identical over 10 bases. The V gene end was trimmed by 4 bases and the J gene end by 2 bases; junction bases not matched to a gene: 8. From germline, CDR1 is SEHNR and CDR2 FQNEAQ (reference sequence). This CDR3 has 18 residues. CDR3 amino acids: CASSSTMTGGAGANVLTF. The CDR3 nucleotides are TGTGCCAGCAGCTCTACAATGACAGGGGGCGCTGGGGCCAACGTCCTGACTTTC.

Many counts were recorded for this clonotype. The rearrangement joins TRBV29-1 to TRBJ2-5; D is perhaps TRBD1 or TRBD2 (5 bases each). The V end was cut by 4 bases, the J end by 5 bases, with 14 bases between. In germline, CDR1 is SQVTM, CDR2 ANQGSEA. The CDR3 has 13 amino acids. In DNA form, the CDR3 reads TGCAGCGTTGTACTAGTGGGGCTTGAGACCCAGTACTTC. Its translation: CSVVLVGLETQYF.

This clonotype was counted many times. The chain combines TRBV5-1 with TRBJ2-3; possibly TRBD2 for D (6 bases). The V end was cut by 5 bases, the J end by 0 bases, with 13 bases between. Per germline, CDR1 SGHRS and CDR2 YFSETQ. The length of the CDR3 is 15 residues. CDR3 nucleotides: TGCGCCAGCAGGAGAATAGCGGCTAGCACAGATACGCAGTATTTT. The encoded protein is CASRRIAASTDTQYF.

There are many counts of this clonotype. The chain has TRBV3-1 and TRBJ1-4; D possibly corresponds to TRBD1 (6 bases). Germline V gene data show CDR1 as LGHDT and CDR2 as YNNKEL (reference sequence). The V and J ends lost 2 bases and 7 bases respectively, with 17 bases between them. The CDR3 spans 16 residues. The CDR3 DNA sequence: TGTGCCAGCAGCCAAAGAATGGGGGGCCCGAGTGAAAAACTGTTTTTT. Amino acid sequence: CASSQRMGGPSEKLFF.

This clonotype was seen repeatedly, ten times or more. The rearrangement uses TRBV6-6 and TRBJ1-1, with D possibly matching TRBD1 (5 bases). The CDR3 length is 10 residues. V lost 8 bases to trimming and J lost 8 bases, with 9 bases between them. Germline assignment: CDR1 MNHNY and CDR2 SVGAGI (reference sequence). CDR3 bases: TGTGCCAGCGGGCGGGGGGAAGCTTTCTTT. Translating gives CASGRGEAFF.

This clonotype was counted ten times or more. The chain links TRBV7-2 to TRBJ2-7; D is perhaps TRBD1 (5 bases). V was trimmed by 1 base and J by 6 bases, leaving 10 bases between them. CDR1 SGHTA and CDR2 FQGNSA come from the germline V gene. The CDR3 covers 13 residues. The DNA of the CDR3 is TGTGCCAGCAGCTTAGGCACAGGACGCGAGCAGTACTTC. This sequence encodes CASSLGTGREQYF.

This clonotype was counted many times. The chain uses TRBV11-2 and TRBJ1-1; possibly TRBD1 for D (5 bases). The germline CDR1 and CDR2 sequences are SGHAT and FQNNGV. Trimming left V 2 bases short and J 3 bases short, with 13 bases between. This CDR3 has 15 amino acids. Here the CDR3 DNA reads TGTGCCAGCAGCTTATTCCCGGGACGCTACACTGAAGCTTTCTTT. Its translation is CASSLFPGRYTEAFF.

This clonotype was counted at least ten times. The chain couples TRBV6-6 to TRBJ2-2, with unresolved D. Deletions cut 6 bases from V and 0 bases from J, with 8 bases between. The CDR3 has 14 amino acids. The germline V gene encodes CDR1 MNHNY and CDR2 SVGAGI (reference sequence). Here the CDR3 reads CASRRLTNTGELFF. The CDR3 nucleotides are TGTGCCAGCAGAAGACTCACGAACACCGGGGAGCTGTTTTTT.

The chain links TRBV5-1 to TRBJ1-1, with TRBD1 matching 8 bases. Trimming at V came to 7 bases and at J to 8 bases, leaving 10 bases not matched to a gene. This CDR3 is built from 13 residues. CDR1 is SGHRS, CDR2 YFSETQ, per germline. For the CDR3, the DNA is TGCGCCAGCCCTGGACAGGGAAGGGACGAAGCTTTCTTT. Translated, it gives CASPGQGRDEAFF.

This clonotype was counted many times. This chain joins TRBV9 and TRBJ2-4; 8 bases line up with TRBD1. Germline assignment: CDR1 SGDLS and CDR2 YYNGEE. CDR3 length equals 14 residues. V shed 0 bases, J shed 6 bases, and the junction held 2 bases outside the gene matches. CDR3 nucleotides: TGTGCCAGCAGCGTAGGGACAGGGATAAACATTCAGTACTTC. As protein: CASSVGTGINIQYF.

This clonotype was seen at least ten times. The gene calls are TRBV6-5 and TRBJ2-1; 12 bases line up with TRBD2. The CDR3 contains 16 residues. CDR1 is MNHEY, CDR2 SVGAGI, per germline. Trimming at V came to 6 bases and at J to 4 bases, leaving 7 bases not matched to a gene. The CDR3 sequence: CASSISTSGGYNEQFF. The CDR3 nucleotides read TGTGCCAGCAGCATATCGACTAGCGGGGGTTACAATGAGCAGTTCTTC.

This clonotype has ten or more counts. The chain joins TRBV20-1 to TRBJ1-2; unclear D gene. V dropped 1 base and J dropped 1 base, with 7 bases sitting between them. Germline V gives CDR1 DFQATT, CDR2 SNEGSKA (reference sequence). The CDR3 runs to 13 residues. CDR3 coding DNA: TGCAGTGCTAGAGCTGACGGTAACTATGGCTACACCTTC. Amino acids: CSARADGNYGYTF.

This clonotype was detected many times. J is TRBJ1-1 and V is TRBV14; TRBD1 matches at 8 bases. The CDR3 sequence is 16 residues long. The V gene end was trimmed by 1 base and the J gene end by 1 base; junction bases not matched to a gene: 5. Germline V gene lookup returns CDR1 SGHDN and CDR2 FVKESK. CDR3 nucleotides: TGTGCCAGCAGCCAAGGACAGGGGTGGTCGAACACTGAAGCTTTCTTT. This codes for CASSQGQGWSNTEAFF.

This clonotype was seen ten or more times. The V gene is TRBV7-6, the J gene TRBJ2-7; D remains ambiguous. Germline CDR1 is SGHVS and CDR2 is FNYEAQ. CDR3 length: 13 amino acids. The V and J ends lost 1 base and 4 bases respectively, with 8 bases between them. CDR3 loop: CASSLDWTYEQYF. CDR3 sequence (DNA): TGTGCCAGCAGCTTAGATTGGACGTACGAGCAGTACTTC.

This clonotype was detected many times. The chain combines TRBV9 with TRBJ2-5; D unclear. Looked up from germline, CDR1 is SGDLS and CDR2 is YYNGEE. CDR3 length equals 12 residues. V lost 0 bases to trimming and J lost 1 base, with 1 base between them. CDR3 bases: TGTGCCAGCAGCGTAGCCCAAGAGACCCAGTACTTC. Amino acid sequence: CASSVAQETQYF.

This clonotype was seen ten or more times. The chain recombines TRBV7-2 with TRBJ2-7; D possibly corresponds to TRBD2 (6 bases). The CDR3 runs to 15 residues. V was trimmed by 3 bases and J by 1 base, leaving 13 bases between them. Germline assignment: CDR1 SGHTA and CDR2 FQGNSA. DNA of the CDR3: TGTGCCAGCAGCTTGGGACTGGGAAGGTCCTACGAGCAGTACTTC. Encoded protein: CASSLGLGRSYEQYF.

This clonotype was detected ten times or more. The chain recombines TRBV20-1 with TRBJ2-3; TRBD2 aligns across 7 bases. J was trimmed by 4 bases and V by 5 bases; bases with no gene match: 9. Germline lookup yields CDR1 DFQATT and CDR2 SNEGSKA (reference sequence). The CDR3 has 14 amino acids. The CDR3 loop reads CSAGWREFADTQYF. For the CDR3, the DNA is TGCAGTGCTGGCTGGCGGGAGTTCGCAGATACGCAGTATTTT.

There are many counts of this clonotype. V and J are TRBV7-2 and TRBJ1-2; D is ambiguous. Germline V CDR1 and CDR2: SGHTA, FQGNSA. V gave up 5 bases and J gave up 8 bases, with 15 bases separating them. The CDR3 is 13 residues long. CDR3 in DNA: TGTGCCAGCAGCCCGGACGCTAATGGGGGCTACACCTTC. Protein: CASSPDANGGYTF.

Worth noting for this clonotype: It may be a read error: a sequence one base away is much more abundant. CDR3 DNA: TGCAGTGCTAAGGGACAGTTGGGATGGGATGAAAAACAGTTTTTT. Protein: CSAKGQLGWDEKQFF. The gene calls are TRBV20-1 and TRBJ1-4; TRBD1 agrees at 7 bases. Per germline, CDR1 DFQATT and CDR2 SNEGSKA (reference sequence). The CDR3 has 15 residues.

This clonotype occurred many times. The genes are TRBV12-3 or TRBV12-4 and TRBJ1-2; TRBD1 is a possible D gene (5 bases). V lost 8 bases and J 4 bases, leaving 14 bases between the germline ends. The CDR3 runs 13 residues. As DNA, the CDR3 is TGTGCCAGCGCAGGAACGGGGGTCTATGGCTACACCTTC. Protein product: CASAGTGVYGYTF.

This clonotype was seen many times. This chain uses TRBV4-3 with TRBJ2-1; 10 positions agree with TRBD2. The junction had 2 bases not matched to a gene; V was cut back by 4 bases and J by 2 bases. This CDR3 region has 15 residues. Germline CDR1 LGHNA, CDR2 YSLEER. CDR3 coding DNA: TGCGCCAGCAGCCCTACTAGCGGGACCTACAATGAGCAGTTCTTC. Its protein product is CASSPTSGTYNEQFF.

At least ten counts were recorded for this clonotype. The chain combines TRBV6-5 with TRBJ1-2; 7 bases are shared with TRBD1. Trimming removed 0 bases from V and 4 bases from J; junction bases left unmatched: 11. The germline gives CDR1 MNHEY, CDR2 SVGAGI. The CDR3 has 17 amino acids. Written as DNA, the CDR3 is TGTGCCAGCAGTTACTCCGGCCGAGGGCAGGGGGGCTATGGCTACACCTTC. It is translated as CASSYSGRGQGGYGYTF.

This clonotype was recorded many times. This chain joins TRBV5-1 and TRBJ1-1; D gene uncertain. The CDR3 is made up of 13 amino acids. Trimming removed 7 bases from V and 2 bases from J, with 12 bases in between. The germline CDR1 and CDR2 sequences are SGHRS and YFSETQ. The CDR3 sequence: CASRGPDNTEAFF. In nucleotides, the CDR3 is TGCGCCAGCCGTGGGCCGGACAACACTGAAGCTTTCTTT. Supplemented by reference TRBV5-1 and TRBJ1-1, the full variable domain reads KAGVTQTPRYLIKTRGQQVTLSCSPISGHRSVSWYQQTPGQGLQFLFEYFSETQRNKGNFPGRFSGRQFSNSRSEMNVSTLELGDSALYLCASRGPDNTEAFFGQGTRLTVV.

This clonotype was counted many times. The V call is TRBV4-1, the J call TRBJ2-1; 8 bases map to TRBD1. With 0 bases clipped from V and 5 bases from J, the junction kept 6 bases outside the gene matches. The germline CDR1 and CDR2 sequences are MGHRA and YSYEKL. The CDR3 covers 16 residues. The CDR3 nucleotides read TGCGCCAGCAGCCAAGAGGGGCAGGGGGCCAACAATGAGCAGTTCTTC. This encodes CASSQEGQGANNEQFF.

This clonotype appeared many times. CDR3 nucleotide sequence: TGCAGCGTACAGGGGGCTGGGGATGAGCAGTTCTTC. Translating gives CSVQGAGDEQFF. This chain joins TRBV29-1 and TRBJ2-1, with 9 bases matching TRBD1. The CDR3 has 12 amino acids. Germline CDR1 is SQVTM and CDR2 is ANQGSEA. With 6 bases clipped from V and 8 bases from J, the junction kept 5 bases outside the gene matches.

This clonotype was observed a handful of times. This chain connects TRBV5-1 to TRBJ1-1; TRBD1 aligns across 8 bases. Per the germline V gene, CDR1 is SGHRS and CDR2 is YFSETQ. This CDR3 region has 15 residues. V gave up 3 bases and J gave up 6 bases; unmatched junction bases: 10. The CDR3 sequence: CASSWADREAAEAFF. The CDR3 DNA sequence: TGCGCCAGCAGCTGGGCGGACAGGGAGGCGGCTGAAGCTTTCTTT.

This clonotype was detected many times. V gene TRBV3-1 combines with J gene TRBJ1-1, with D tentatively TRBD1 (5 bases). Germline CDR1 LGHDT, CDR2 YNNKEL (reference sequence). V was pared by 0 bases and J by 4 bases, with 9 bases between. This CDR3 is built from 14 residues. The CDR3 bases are TGTGCCAGCAGCCAAGACGGGAGGGGCACTGAAGCTTTCTTT. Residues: CASSQDGRGTEAFF.

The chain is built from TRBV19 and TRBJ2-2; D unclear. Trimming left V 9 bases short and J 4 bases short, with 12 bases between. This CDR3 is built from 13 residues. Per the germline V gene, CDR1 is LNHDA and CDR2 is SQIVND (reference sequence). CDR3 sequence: CASQRQSTGELFF. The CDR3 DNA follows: TGTGCCAGCCAACGGCAGTCCACCGGGGAGCTGTTTTTT.

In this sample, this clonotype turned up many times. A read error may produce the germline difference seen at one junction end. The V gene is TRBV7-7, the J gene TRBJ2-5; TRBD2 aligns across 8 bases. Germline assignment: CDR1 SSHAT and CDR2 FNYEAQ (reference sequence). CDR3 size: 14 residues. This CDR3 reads CASSFGGGQETQYF. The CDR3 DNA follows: TGTGCTAGCAGCTTTGGCGGGGGGCAAGAGACCCAGTACTTC.

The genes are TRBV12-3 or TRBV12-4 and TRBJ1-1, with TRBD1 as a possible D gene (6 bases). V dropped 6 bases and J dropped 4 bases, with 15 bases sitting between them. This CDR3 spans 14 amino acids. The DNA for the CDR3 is TGTGCCAGCAGGGAAACAGGGAAGGGCACTGAAGCTTTCTTT. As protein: CASRETGKGTEAFF.